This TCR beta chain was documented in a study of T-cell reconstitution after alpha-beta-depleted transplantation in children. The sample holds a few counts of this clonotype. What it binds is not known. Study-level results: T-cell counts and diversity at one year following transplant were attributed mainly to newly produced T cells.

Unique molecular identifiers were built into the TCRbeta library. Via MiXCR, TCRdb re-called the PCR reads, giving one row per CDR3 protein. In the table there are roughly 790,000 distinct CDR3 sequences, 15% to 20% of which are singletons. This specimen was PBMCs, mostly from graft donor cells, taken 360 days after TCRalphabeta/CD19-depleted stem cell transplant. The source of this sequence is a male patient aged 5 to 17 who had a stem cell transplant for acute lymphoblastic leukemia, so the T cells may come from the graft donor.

CDR3 in amino acids: CASSLGSGRAGNEQYF. The CDR3 nucleotides read TGTGCCAGCAGCTTAGGCAGTGGCCGGGCGGGGAACGAGCAGTACTTC. This rearrangement joins TRBV7-8 to TRBJ2-7; D might be TRBD2 (6 bases). CDR1 and CDR2 from the germline V gene are SGHVS and FQNEAQ. Trimming stripped 1 base from V and 5 bases from J, with 18 bases between. CDR3 length: 16 residues.